This record looks at one T cell receptor beta chain sequence and its context. As yet, its antigen is unknown. This sample was taken from a study of identical twins. A universal primer site was incorporated via template switching, and the cDNA contained unique molecular identifiers. TCRdb recomputed calls from the 5' RACE reads with MiXCR, one row per CDR3 protein. Among approximately 1.8 million distinct CDR3 sequences listed, about 32% were seen once. Study-level results: A lower insertion count was a feature of abundant cord blood beta clonotypes, with no such feature in memory repertoires. Twin sharing of out-of-frame TCR alpha was underestimated by models in monozygotic pairs. Excess sharing by twins proved weaker in beta out-of-frame sequences.

The J segment lost 0 bases and the V segment lost 8 bases, leaving 16 bases of the junction unmatched. The germline gives CDR1 MNHEY, CDR2 SVGEGT. There are 20 residues in the CDR3. This rearrangement joins TRBV6-2 or TRBV6-3 to TRBJ1-6; 10 positions agree with TRBD1. The receptor comes from a newborn girl in good health. Input material: cord blood. This CDR3 reads CASLLPLDRGLGSYNSPLHF. CDR3 sequence (DNA): TGTGCCAGCCTACTCCCCCTAGACAGGGGGCTCGGCTCCTATAATTCACCCCTCCACTTT.